These 22 T cell receptor beta chains share one sample of origin, sequenced in a study of T cell changes during pregnancy in multiple sclerosis. Libraries were prepared by immunoSEQ multiplex PCR; TCRdb keeps only in-frame clonotypes and omits some of them. Of tens of thousands of clones in the sample, around 94% were seen once. Material for sequencing was peripheral blood. Receptors were obtained from a female donor with multiple sclerosis, enrolled in a pregnancy study.

The V gene is TRBV7-9, the J gene TRBJ1-2; maybe TRBD1 (6 bases). Trimming left V 4 bases short and J 13 bases short, with 19 bases between. Germline V gives CDR1 SEHNR, CDR2 FQNEAQ (reference sequence). The CDR3 length is 13 residues. Here the CDR3 reads CASSSGGGGDITF. CDR3 DNA sequence: TGTGCCAGCAGCTCCGGGGGCGGGGGCGATATCACCTTC.

The chain recombines TRBV4-1 with TRBJ2-7; D not certain. V was pared by 0 bases and J by 0 bases, with 18 bases between. CDR1 MGHRA and CDR2 YSYEKL come from the germline V gene. CDR3 size: 18 residues. The CDR3 DNA reads as TGCGCCAGCAGCCAAGATGGGGTATCGCCCGCCAGCTCCTACGAGCAGTACTTC. Translation gives CASSQDGVSPASSYEQYF.

This chain connects TRBV5-6 to TRBJ2-7, with TRBD1 matching over 8 bases. Germline V gene data show CDR1 as SGHDT and CDR2 as YYEEEE. With V trimmed by 5 bases and J by 2 bases, 6 bases remained unmatched. This CDR3 comprises 14 residues. The CDR3 region is CASRDSTGAYEQYF. CDR3 sequence (DNA): TGTGCCAGCAGAGACTCGACAGGGGCCTACGAGCAGTACTTC.

This sequence joins TRBV30 and TRBJ2-1; a possible D gene is TRBD1 (5 bases). Germline-derived CDR1 and CDR2 are GTSNPN and SVGIG (reference sequence). The CDR3 totals 12 residues. Trimming stripped 1 base from V and 6 bases from J, with 7 bases between. In DNA, the CDR3 is TGTGCCTGGAGTGACAGGTTCAATGAGCAGTTCTTC. Amino acid sequence: CAWSDRFNEQFF.

The V gene is TRBV9, the J gene TRBJ2-1; the D gene is possibly TRBD2 (5 bases). The CDR3 sequence is 16 residues long. V was cut by 4 bases and J by 2 bases, with 16 bases left in between. CDR1 and CDR2 from the germline V gene are SGDLS and YYNGEE. The CDR3 region is CASSSLAGVAYNEQFF. CDR3 nucleotides: TGTGCCAGCAGCTCCCTAGCTGGGGTCGCCTACAATGAGCAGTTCTTC.

The chain combines TRBV6-1 with TRBJ2-5; D gene ambiguous. This CDR3 has 11 residues. V was clipped by 1 base and J by 5 bases, with 2 bases between them. Germline V CDR1 and CDR2: MNHNS, SASEGT. This CDR3 reads CASSEVETQYF. CDR3 DNA sequence: TGTGCCAGCAGTGAAGTGGAGACCCAGTACTTC.

This clone was observed a single time. J is TRBJ2-7 and V is TRBV5-6; possibly TRBD2 for D (5 bases). The V gene's germline CDR1 is SGHDT and CDR2 YYEEEE. The CDR3 runs 14 residues. V lost 1 base, J lost 2 bases, and 10 bases lay in between. CDR3 bases: TGTGCCAGCAGCTTGTGGCGGAGGACCTACGAGCAGTACTTC. As protein: CASSLWRRTYEQYF.

The chain uses TRBV6-5 and TRBJ2-1; TRBD1 is a possible D gene (5 bases). The CDR3 contains 13 residues. Germline CDR1 and CDR2: MNHEY and SVGAGI. The germline V and J ends were trimmed by 3 bases and 6 bases, with 9 bases remaining between them. The CDR3 coding sequence is TGTGCCAGCAGTTATGGCAGGGTCAATGAGCAGTTCTTC. Encoded protein: CASSYGRVNEQFF.

The rearrangement uses TRBV7-2 and TRBJ2-2; D call uncertain. CDR1 is SGHTA, CDR2 FQGNSA, per germline. V was pared by 0 bases and J by 6 bases, with 11 bases between. This CDR3 is 15 amino acids long. CDR3: CASSLASRWAGELFF. DNA for the CDR3: TGTGCCAGCAGCTTAGCGTCAAGGTGGGCCGGGGAGCTGTTTTTT.

V and J are TRBV25-1 and TRBJ1-1; D is unresolved. Between the trimmed V and J ends, which lost 2 bases and 5 bases, there was a span of 12 bases. The CDR3 totals 14 residues. Germline CDR1 and CDR2: MGHDK and SYGVNS. The CDR3 region is CASSEGGVRTEAFF. In DNA form, the CDR3 reads TGTGCCAGCAGTGAAGGTGGGGTGAGGACTGAAGCTTTCTTT.

This chain joins TRBV6-4 and TRBJ2-1; a possible D gene is TRBD2 (6 bases). This CDR3 spans 15 amino acids. The V end lost 0 bases, the J end lost 7 bases, and 13 bases lay between the germline ends. CDR1 and CDR2 from the germline V gene are MRHNA and SNTAGT. Written as DNA, the CDR3 is TGTGCCAGCAGTGACTCCCCAAGGGGAGGAAATGAGCAGTTCTTC. Residues: CASSDSPRGGNEQFF.

The chain couples TRBV7-2 to TRBJ1-1; TRBD1 aligns across 7 bases. CDR3 length: 13 residues. With V trimmed by 5 bases and J by 5 bases, 5 bases remained unmatched. Germline values: CDR1 SGHTA, CDR2 FQGNSA. Here the CDR3 reads CASSPGGWTEAFF. Here the CDR3 DNA reads TGTGCCAGCAGCCCAGGGGGTTGGACTGAAGCTTTCTTT.

This clone was seen once. The chain joins TRBV30 to TRBJ1-1; possible D gene TRBD1, 5 bases. V shed 3 bases and J shed 1 base, with 12 bases lying between them. CDR1 and CDR2 (germline): GTSNPN, SVGIG (reference sequence). The CDR3 is made up of 14 amino acids. The CDR3 loop reads CAWSGDGENTEAFF. For the CDR3, the DNA is TGTGCCTGGAGCGGGGACGGCGAGAACACTGAAGCTTTCTTT.

The chain combines TRBV4-2 with TRBJ2-3, with TRBD2 matching 11 bases. Per the germline V gene, CDR1 is LGHNA and CDR2 is YNFKEQ. V shed 5 bases, J shed 7 bases, and the junction held 8 bases outside the gene matches. This CDR3 has 15 amino acids. Here the CDR3 reads CASSDALAGGNTQYF. The CDR3, as DNA: TGTGCCAGCAGCGACGCGCTAGCGGGAGGTAATACGCAGTATTTT.

This chain joins TRBV28 and TRBJ2-5; a weak D match, TRBD2 (5 bases). V was cut by 3 bases and J by 1 base, with 12 bases left in between. In germline, CDR1 is MDHEN, CDR2 SYDVKM. The CDR3 is 15 amino acids. The CDR3 sequence: CASSFRWELQETQYF. CDR3 sequence (DNA): TGTGCCAGCAGTTTCCGATGGGAGCTCCAAGAGACCCAGTACTTC.

CDR3 amino acids: CASSVGLAGVGGTDTQYF. As DNA, the CDR3 is TGTGCCAGCAGCGTGGGACTAGCGGGAGTGGGAGGCACAGATACGCAGTATTTT. The chain uses TRBV9 and TRBJ2-3; 14 nucleotides match TRBD2. From germline, CDR1 is SGDLS and CDR2 YYNGEE. Trimming took 2 bases from V and 1 from J; bases not matched to a gene: 6. The CDR3 consists of 18 residues. The complete variable domain, with remaining parts taken from reference TRBV9 and TRBJ2-3, reads DSGVTQTPKHLITATGQRVTLRCSPRSGDLSVYWYQQSLDQGLQFLIQYYNGEERAKGNILERFSAQQFPDLHSELNLSSLELGDSALYFCASSVGLAGVGGTDTQYFGPGTRLTVL.

The chain couples TRBV27 to TRBJ1-5; D gene unclear. CDR1 is MNHEY and CDR2 is SMNVEV in the germline V gene (reference sequence). The CDR3 runs 14 residues. Trimming took 6 bases from V and 2 from J, leaving 11 bases between them. CDR3 protein: CASSPGRRNQPQHF. The CDR3 DNA reads TGTGCCAGCAGCCCCGGGAGACGCAATCAGCCCCAGCATTTT.

The chain is built from TRBV5-1 and TRBJ2-1, with 11 bases identical to TRBD1. Germline assignment: CDR1 SGHRS and CDR2 YFSETQ. The V and J ends lost 0 bases and 9 bases, in that order; junction bases with no gene match: 14. The CDR3 runs 18 residues. The CDR3 DNA sequence: TGCGCCAGCAGCTTGGAGTCCGGGACAGGGGGGGATGCACGTGAGCAGTTCTTC. Protein sequence: CASSLESGTGGDAREQFF.

The rearrangement uses TRBV6-1 and TRBJ2-2; 9 nucleotides align to TRBD1. Trimming took 7 bases from V and 7 from J; bases not matched to a gene: 7. The CDR3 sequence is 14 residues long. Germline lookup yields CDR1 MNHNS and CDR2 SASEGT. The CDR3 is CASTPGQGHGELFF. The CDR3 coding sequence is TGTGCCAGCACTCCGGGACAGGGTCACGGGGAGCTGTTTTTT.

The gene calls are TRBV6-5 and TRBJ2-5, with D possibly matching TRBD1 (6 bases). V was trimmed by 6 bases and J by 5 bases, leaving 19 bases between them. The CDR3 is made up of 15 amino acids. Germline V CDR1 and CDR2: MNHEY, SVGAGI. CDR3: CASSPGQTTVETQYF. The CDR3 DNA reads TGTGCCAGCAGCCCGGGACAAACGACCGTCGAGACCCAGTACTTC.

V is TRBV4-3 and J is TRBJ1-5; D gene unclear. Germline lookup yields CDR1 LGHNA and CDR2 YSLEER. The CDR3 extends over 15 amino acids. Deletions cut 2 bases from V and 6 bases from J, with 14 bases between. CDR3 sequence: CASSQSTANPQPQHF. DNA of the CDR3: TGCGCCAGCAGCCAATCTACCGCAAATCCTCAGCCCCAGCATTTT.

The rearrangement joins TRBV5-1 to TRBJ1-2, with D possibly TRBD1 on 5 matching bases. Trimming stripped 0 bases from V and 5 bases from J, with 14 bases between. This CDR3 has 15 residues. The germline CDR1 and CDR2 sequences are SGHRS and YFSETQ. DNA of the CDR3: TGCGCCAGCAGCTTGGTTGCAGGGTCCCATTATGGCTACACCTTC. As protein: CASSLVAGSHYGYTF.